Below, one T cell receptor (beta chain) is given with its context. Original processing methods: Counts of nucleated cells, estimated from reference gene primer amplification, were obtained. The data were produced by immunoSEQ multiplex PCR, yet TCRdb's version contains in-frame clones alone and is incomplete. V, J and clone size derive from that table, while D and trimming were established from the DNA sequence. The table has approximately 120,000 clones, roughly 90% seen once. These data belong to a study of blood T cell repertoires in COVID-19. Background on the study: PBMCs, B-cell-depleted T cells, or T cells provided the cDNA or gDNA that made up the material.

CDR1 MDHEN and CDR2 SYDVKM come from the germline V gene. The CDR3 loop spans 14 amino acids. Between the trimmed V and J ends, which lost 6 bases and 0 bases, there was a span of 10 bases. While infection was still active, Seattle patients were enrolled and then followed longitudinally. Source material: peripheral blood. The receptor's source is a man aged 45-65 years with COVID-19, enrolled during active disease. The V gene is TRBV28, the J gene TRBJ2-3; the D is unclear. The CDR3 sequence: CASSPGGSTDTQYF. The CDR3 nucleotides are TGTGCCAGCAGCCCTGGCGGTAGCACAGATACGCAGTATTTT.